The clone carrying this T cell receptor (beta chain) has just a few counts. This sample was included in a study of blood T cell repertoires in COVID-19. Looking at the study overall: T cells, B-cell-depleted T cells, or PBMCs supplied cDNA or gDNA.

Original processing notes: Counts of nucleated cells, estimated from reference gene primer amplification, were obtained. TCRdb keeps only in-frame clones here, not all; method: immunoSEQ multiplex PCR. The DNA gave D and trimming, while V, J and clone size come from that table. The data hold about 110,000 clones, with under 80% observed a single time. Germline loops: CDR1 SGHRS, CDR2 YFSETQ. This CDR3 comprises 14 residues. V gave up 0 bases and J gave up 2 bases, with 8 bases separating them. This chain connects TRBV5-1 to TRBJ2-5, with a weak D call TRBD2 (6 bases). Sequenced sample: peripheral blood. This TCR derives from a man in his 70s with active or convalescent COVID-19. CDR3 residues: CASSLDGRQETQYF. The CDR3 DNA is TGCGCCAGCAGCTTGGACGGGAGACAAGAGACCCAGTACTTC.